The 2 T cell receptor beta chains below all came from one sample that was sequenced in a study of cytomegalovirus exposure and HLA in healthy donors. Data came from immunoSEQ multiplex PCR; TCRdb stores just in-frame clones and leaves some out. The sample consists of about 98,000 clones, around 90% of them appearing once. Sequencing was performed on PBMCs. These receptors originate from a woman aged 25-40 years in good health and CMV-seronegative.

On this clone itself: Mismatch with germline at one junction end may stem from a read error. V is TRBV5-5 and J is TRBJ2-7; 7 nucleotides line up with TRBD1. Germline V gene lookup returns CDR1 SGHKS and CDR2 YYEKEE (reference sequence). The CDR3 loop spans 14 amino acids. The CDR3 DNA sequence: TGTGCCAGCAGCTTGGAGACAGGGACCTACGGGCAGTACTTC. This codes for CASSLETGTYGQYF.

The genes are TRBV18 and TRBJ2-7, with 8 bases that match TRBD1. The CDR3 has 15 amino acids. CDR1 and CDR2 from the germline V gene are KGHSH and LQKENI. With 2 bases clipped from V and 5 bases from J, the junction kept 8 bases outside the gene matches. The CDR3 nucleotides read TGTGCCAGCTCACCAGCCAAGGGACAGGTGGACGAGCAGTACTTC. This codes for CASSPAKGQVDEQYF.